What follows are 20 T cell receptor beta chains derived from one specimen sequenced in a study of spatial heterogeneity in lung cancer. As for time point: sample taken at primary tumor resection. Whole RNA, which was extracted from tumor, nontumor lung tissue or frozen PBMC, was sequenced without any cell sorting. TCRdb analysed the 5' RACE reads with MiXCR anew, one entry per CDR3 protein. The table lists 20,000 or so distinct CDR3 sequences, about 3% of them singletons, with under 35% in the top ten. The sample here was PBMCs, taken at surgery. Source of these receptors: a female donor with early-stage non-small cell lung cancer.

This clonotype was seen repeatedly, ten times or more. The J gene is TRBJ2-7, the V gene TRBV2, with TRBD1 identical over 7 bases. This CDR3 is built from 13 residues. V lost 6 bases to trimming and J lost 4 bases; unmatched junction nucleotides: 6. The germline V gene encodes CDR1 SNHLY and CDR2 FYNNEI. In DNA form, the CDR3 reads TGTGCCAGCAGAGCCGGGACAGTATACGAGCAGTACTTC. Translation: CASRAGTVYEQYF.

This clonotype was counted at least ten times. The junction shows a germline mismatch at one end, possibly a read error. The V and J genes are TRBV12-5 and TRBJ2-7, with 7 nucleotides matching TRBD1. This CDR3 is 12 amino acids long. Germline V gives CDR1 LGHNT, CDR2 FRNRAP. CDR3 sequence: CASGLDLTGRRF. CDR3 coding DNA: TGTGCTAGTGGTTTGGACCTGACAGGGCGCCGGTTC. The full variable domain, its missing parts supplied by reference TRBV12-5 and TRBJ2-7, is DARVTQTPRHKVTEMGQEVTMRCQPILGHNTVFWYRQTMMQGLELLAYFRNRAPLDDSGMPKDRFSAEMPDATLATLKIQPSEPRDSAVYFCASGLDLTGRRFGPGTRLTVT.

This clonotype was detected ten times or more. V is TRBV20-1 and J is TRBJ2-7, with no clear D. CDR3 size: 16 residues. Germline loops: CDR1 DFQATT, CDR2 SNEGSKA (reference sequence). Trimming removed 0 bases from V and 1 base from J, with 16 bases in between. The CDR3 is CSARDLGLGESYEQYF. CDR3 DNA sequence: TGCAGTGCTAGAGATTTGGGGTTGGGTGAATCCTACGAGCAGTACTTC.

The chain has TRBV2 and TRBJ2-1; D not certain. The CDR3 consists of 16 residues. Between the trimmed V and J ends, which lost 5 bases and 0 bases, there was a span of 14 bases. Germline V CDR1 and CDR2: SNHLY, FYNNEI. The CDR3 DNA follows: TGTGCCAGCAGTTACTCCGGCGGTACCTCCTACAATGAGCAGTTCTTC. Protein: CASSYSGGTSYNEQFF.

This clonotype was counted many times. The chain carries TRBV28 and TRBJ2-5, with 9 bases lining up with TRBD1. There are 15 residues in the CDR3. The germline V gene encodes CDR1 MDHEN and CDR2 SYDVKM. The J segment lost 6 bases and the V segment lost 6 bases, leaving 11 bases of the junction unmatched. This CDR3 is CASSLTTGGIKTQYF. In DNA, the CDR3 is TGTGCCAGCAGCCTTACTACAGGGGGCATAAAGACCCAGTACTTC.

This clonotype appeared many times. This sequence joins TRBV27 and TRBJ1-4; the D gene is possibly TRBD1 (5 bases). Germline CDR1 reads MNHEY; CDR2 reads SMNVEV (reference sequence). This CDR3 comprises 14 residues. The ends were cut back, 5 bases at V and 8 bases at J, with 15 bases in the middle. This chain's CDR3 is CASSSKLWDEKLFF. In nucleotides, the CDR3 is TGTGCCAGCAGTAGCAAACTTTGGGACGAAAAACTGTTTTTT.

The table lists this clonotype with many counts. The chain uses TRBV21-1 and TRBJ1-5; TRBD1, as called in the table, went unchecked against the DNA. TRBV21-1 is flagged as a pseudogene. The CDR3 is 19 amino acids. DNA for the CDR3: TGTGCCAGCACCCCCGGGAGTGCTAGTTCAGGAAAGAGCAATCAGCCCCAGCATTTT. Translation gives CASTPGSASSGKSNQPQHF.

This clonotype was counted ten times or more. The V call is TRBV5-1, the J call TRBJ1-2, with a tentative D call TRBD1 (6 bases). Trimming left V 2 bases short and J 0 bases short, with 11 bases between. Looked up from germline, CDR1 is SGHRS and CDR2 is YFSETQ. The CDR3 has 15 residues. The CDR3 sequence is CASSFGTTTNYGYTF. CDR3 DNA sequence: TGCGCCAGCAGCTTCGGGACAACGACTAACTATGGCTACACCTTC.

This clonotype was picked up many times. The rearrangement links TRBV28 to TRBJ1-2; D not certain. Deletions cut 7 bases from V and 4 bases from J, with 16 bases between. The CDR3 length is 14 residues. Germline V gives CDR1 MDHEN, CDR2 SYDVKM. CDR3 coding DNA: TGTGCCAGCACCGAAAGTGTATTCGGCTATGGCTACACCTTC. It specifies CASTESVFGYGYTF.

This clonotype occurred many times. This rearrangement joins TRBV7-9 to TRBJ2-4; 10 nucleotides align to TRBD1. This CDR3 has 16 residues. Looked up from germline, CDR1 is SEHNR and CDR2 is FQNEAQ (reference sequence). V shed 5 bases and J 7 bases; nucleotides not matched to a gene: 11. CDR3 loop: CASSPQTGTGENIQYF. The DNA for the CDR3 is TGTGCCAGCAGCCCGCAAACCGGGACAGGGGAGAACATTCAGTACTTC.

This clonotype was counted ten times or more. This chain connects TRBV11-2 to TRBJ2-1; 8 bases are shared with TRBD1. This CDR3 has 15 residues. Germline loops: CDR1 SGHAT, CDR2 FQNNGV. With V trimmed by 2 bases and J by 13 bases, 13 bases remained unmatched. This chain's CDR3 is CASSLSLGLQGGQFF. The CDR3 nucleotides read TGTGCCAGCAGCTTATCCCTGGGGTTACAGGGGGGCCAGTTCTTC.

This clonotype was counted ten times or more. This CDR3 reads CASSPTYGGGYTF. CDR3 DNA: TGTGCCAGCAGCCCGACGTATGGTGGAGGCTACACCTTC. This chain uses TRBV9 with TRBJ1-2; D not certain. CDR1 is SGDLS, CDR2 YYNGEE, per germline. Trimming removed 4 bases from V and 8 bases from J, with 15 bases in between. The CDR3 sequence is 13 residues long.

This clonotype occurred many times. V is TRBV25-1 and J is TRBJ2-3; TRBD1 matches 8 bases. The trim removed 3 bases at V and 2 bases at J, leaving 7 bases unmatched. This CDR3 is 16 amino acids long. Germline V gives CDR1 MGHDK, CDR2 SYGVNS. CDR3 residues: CASSDPGQGATDTQYF. CDR3 nucleotides: TGTGCCAGCAGTGATCCCGGACAGGGCGCCACAGATACGCAGTATTTT.

Many counts were recorded for this clonotype. The rearrangement uses TRBV5-1 and TRBJ2-2, with a possible D match to TRBD2 (6 bases). Per the germline V gene, CDR1 is SGHRS and CDR2 is YFSETQ. V dropped 4 bases and J dropped 6 bases, with 19 bases sitting between them. This CDR3 is 16 amino acids long. The CDR3 reads CASSPVSGRLSGELFF. Here the CDR3 DNA reads TGCGCCAGCAGCCCCGTGAGCGGGCGGTTATCCGGGGAGCTGTTTTTT.

This clonotype was observed many times. This rearrangement joins TRBV28 to TRBJ2-5; the match to TRBD2 covers 9 bases. V lost 3 bases to trimming and J lost 1 base; unmatched junction nucleotides: 6. The CDR3 totals 16 residues. Germline CDR1 is MDHEN and CDR2 is SYDVKM. The CDR3 coding sequence is TGTGCCAGCAGTTTTCCCCCTAGCGGGACCCAAGAGACCCAGTACTTC. It specifies CASSFPPSGTQETQYF. Full variable domain (remainder filled in from reference TRBV28 and TRBJ2-5): DVKVTQSSRYLVKRTGEKVFLECVQDMDHENMFWYRQDPGLGLRLIYFSYDVKMKEKGDIPEGYSVSREKKERFSLILESASTNQTSMYLCASSFPPSGTQETQYFGPGTRLLVL.

This clonotype was seen at least ten times. The chain has TRBV27 and TRBJ2-7; D may be TRBD2 (6 bases). The CDR3 is 14 amino acids. Trimming took 6 bases from V and 0 from J, leaving 12 bases between them. Germline CDR1 and CDR2: MNHEY and SMNVEV (reference sequence). This CDR3 is CASSPRESSYEQYF. CDR3 nucleotide sequence: TGTGCCAGCAGCCCCCGGGAGAGCTCCTACGAGCAGTACTTC.

This clonotype rates as medium-sized. The chain uses TRBV5-1 and TRBJ1-1; D call uncertain. The germline V gene encodes CDR1 SGHRS and CDR2 YFSETQ. V lost 7 bases and J 1 base, leaving 11 bases between the germline ends. This CDR3 contains 13 residues. The CDR3 DNA sequence: TGCGCCAGCGGGCGTGAGGGGAACACTGAAGCTTTCTTT. Protein: CASGREGNTEAFF.

This clonotype was recorded at least ten times. The chain joins TRBV5-6 to TRBJ2-5, with 7 bases matching TRBD1. The CDR3 loop spans 14 amino acids. CDR1 is SGHDT, CDR2 YYEEEE, per germline. Trimming removed 1 base from V and 1 base from J; junction bases left unmatched: 1. CDR3 sequence: CASSLWDSQETQYF. CDR3 coding DNA: TGTGCCAGCAGCTTGTGGGACAGCCAAGAGACCCAGTACTTC. The entire variable domain, with the rest obtained from reference TRBV5-6 and TRBJ2-5, is as follows: DAGVTQSPTHLIKTRGQQVTLRCSPKSGHDTVSWYQQALGQGPQFIFQYYEEEERQRGNFPDRFSGHQFPNYSSELNVNALLLGDSALYLCASSLWDSQETQYFGPGTRLLVL.

This clonotype is medium-sized. J is TRBJ2-1 and V is TRBV29-1; 12 nucleotides agree with TRBD1. Germline-derived CDR1 and CDR2 are SQVTM and ANQGSEA. Losses at the gene ends were 6 bases for V and 8 bases for J; bases not matched to a gene: 8. CDR3 length equals 14 residues. The CDR3 sequence is CSVVGQGAGYEQFF. The DNA for the CDR3 is TGCAGCGTCGTGGGACAGGGGGCCGGCTATGAGCAGTTCTTC.

This clonotype was seen ten or more times. V gene TRBV7-2 combines with J gene TRBJ2-3; no reliable D call. V lost 3 bases, J lost 4 bases, and 14 bases lay in between. The CDR3 has 15 amino acids. The germline V gene has CDR1 SGHTA and CDR2 FQGNSA. CDR3 loop: CASSFLGLVADTQYF. The CDR3, as DNA: TGTGCCAGCAGCTTTCTCGGCCTCGTCGCAGATACGCAGTATTTT. The full variable domain, with the rest looked up from reference TRBV7-2 and TRBJ2-3, is GAGVSQSPSNKVTEKGKDVELRCDPISGHTALYWYRQSLGQGLEFLIYFQGNSAPDKSGLPSDRFSAERTGGSVSTLTIQRTQQEDSAVYLCASSFLGLVADTQYFGPGTRLTVL.